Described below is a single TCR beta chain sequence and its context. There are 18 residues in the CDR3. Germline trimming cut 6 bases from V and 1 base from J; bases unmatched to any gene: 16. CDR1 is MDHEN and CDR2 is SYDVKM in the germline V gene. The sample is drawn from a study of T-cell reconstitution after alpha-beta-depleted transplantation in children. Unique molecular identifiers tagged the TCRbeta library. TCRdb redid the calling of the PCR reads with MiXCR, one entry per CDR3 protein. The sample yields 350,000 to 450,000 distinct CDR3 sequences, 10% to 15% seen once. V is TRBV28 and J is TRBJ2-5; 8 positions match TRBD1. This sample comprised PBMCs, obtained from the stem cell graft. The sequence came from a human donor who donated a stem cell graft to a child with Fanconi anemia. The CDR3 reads CASSPTGGAGGFQETQYF. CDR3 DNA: TGTGCCAGCAGCCCGACCGGTGGTGCAGGGGGCTTCCAAGAGACCCAGTACTTC.